The next 32 T cell receptor beta chains were all read from a single sample in a study of blood T cell repertoires in COVID-19. Generated by immunoSEQ multiplex PCR, the TCRdb table keeps only in-frame clones and is missing some. The sample includes 75,000 to 90,000 clones, around 81% seen only once; the top ten take 18%. Input material: peripheral blood. These receptor sequences come from a man older than 75 with active or convalescent COVID-19.

The chain is built from TRBV6-5 and TRBJ1-2, with 9 bases lining up with TRBD1. V lost 7 bases to trimming and J lost 5 bases; unmatched junction nucleotides: 5. Looked up from germline, CDR1 is MNHEY and CDR2 is SVGAGI. The CDR3 loop spans 13 amino acids. The CDR3, as DNA: TGTGCCAGCAACGACAGGGGGAGGTATGGCTACACCTTC. Its protein product is CASNDRGRYGYTF.

The rearrangement links TRBV6-1 to TRBJ1-5; a possible D gene is TRBD1 (5 bases). CDR3 size: 16 residues. The ends were cut back, 4 bases at V and 1 base at J, with 14 bases in the middle. Germline lookup yields CDR1 MNHNS and CDR2 SASEGT. The CDR3 is CASSAQPGYSNQPQHF. The CDR3 DNA follows: TGTGCCAGCAGTGCCCAACCAGGGTACAGCAATCAGCCCCAGCATTTT.

V is TRBV19 and J is TRBJ2-1; TRBD2 is a possible D gene (5 bases). CDR1 and CDR2 from the germline V gene are LNHDA and SQIVND (reference sequence). The CDR3 is made up of 13 amino acids. The V and J ends lost 5 bases and 9 bases respectively, with 14 bases between them. CDR3 region: CASSPSLEGEQFF. In nucleotides, the CDR3 is TGTGCCAGTAGTCCCTCGCTAGAGGGTGAGCAGTTCTTC. Variable domain in full (rest from reference TRBV19 and TRBJ2-1): DGGITQSPKYLFRKEGQNVTLSCEQNLNHDAMYWYRQDPGQGLRLIYYSQIVNDFQKGDIAEGYSVSREKKESFPLTVTSAQKNPTAFYLCASSPSLEGEQFFGPGTRLTVL.

V gene TRBV5-1 combines with J gene TRBJ2-3, with 10 bases matching TRBD1. CDR3 size: 13 residues. The germline V gene has CDR1 SGHRS and CDR2 YFSETQ. With V trimmed by 8 bases and J by 6 bases, 6 bases remained unmatched. The CDR3 here is CASGQGVWDTQYF. The CDR3 nucleotides are TGCGCCAGTGGACAGGGGGTTTGGGATACGCAGTATTTT.

This clone was seen only once. The V call is TRBV19, the J call TRBJ2-1, with D maybe TRBD1 (6 bases). The germline gives CDR1 LNHDA, CDR2 SQIVND (reference sequence). The CDR3 sequence is 11 residues long. The germline V and J ends were trimmed by 8 bases and 14 bases, with 16 bases remaining between them. The CDR3 nucleotides are TGTGCCAGTCGTTCCGGGACAACCGAGTTCTTC. As protein: CASRSGTTEFF.

V gene TRBV6-5 combines with J gene TRBJ2-1; the match to TRBD2 covers 10 bases. Germline assignment: CDR1 MNHEY and CDR2 SVGAGI. The CDR3 loop spans 14 amino acids. J lost 8 bases, V lost 9 bases, and 10 bases had no gene match. DNA of the CDR3: TGTGCCAGTAGACGTAGCGGGGGGTACTATGAGCAGTTCTTC. It specifies CASRRSGGYYEQFF.

The chain links TRBV4-2 to TRBJ2-1; TRBD2 is a possible D gene (6 bases). With 3 bases removed from V and 3 bases from J, the gap between germline ends came to 12 bases. CDR1 is LGHNA, CDR2 YNFKEQ, per germline. The CDR3 length is 15 residues. The CDR3 DNA follows: TGTGCCAGCAGCCATACGGGGGAGAACTACAATGAGCAGTTCTTC. It translates to CASSHTGENYNEQFF.

The rearrangement joins TRBV21-1 to TRBJ2-5; the listed D gene, TRBD2, was not tested against the DNA. TRBV21-1 is deemed a pseudogene. The CDR3 length is 18 residues. This CDR3 reads CASREDREPGGRGETQYF. The CDR3 nucleotides read TGTGCCAGCAGGGAGGACAGAGAACCTGGCGGGAGGGGGGAGACCCAGTACTTC.

The chain combines TRBV11-3 with TRBJ1-2; TRBD1 aligns across 8 bases. In germline, CDR1 is SGHNT, CDR2 YENEEA. This CDR3 is 13 amino acids long. V lost 5 bases and J lost 7; bases outside the gene matches: 6. As DNA, the CDR3 is TGTGCCAGCAGCCCTTGGACAGGGAGTGGCTACACCTTC. Translated: CASSPWTGSGYTF.

The V and J genes are TRBV24-1 and TRBJ2-1; TRBD1 aligns across 8 bases. This CDR3 contains 15 residues. Germline V gene lookup returns CDR1 KGHDR and CDR2 SFDVKD. Trimming took 4 bases from V and 7 from J; bases not matched to a gene: 8. CDR3 in amino acids: CATSESQGGVNEQFF. For the CDR3, the DNA is TGTGCCACCAGTGAGTCACAGGGGGGAGTAAATGAGCAGTTCTTC.

V is TRBV18 and J is TRBJ1-5; D uncertain. The germline V gene has CDR1 KGHSH and CDR2 LQKENI. This CDR3 region has 15 residues. V gave up 6 bases and J gave up 2 bases, with 14 bases separating them. The CDR3 here is CASSQMAEGNQPQHF. DNA for the CDR3: TGTGCCAGCTCTCAAATGGCCGAAGGCAATCAGCCCCAGCATTTT.

V gene TRBV3-1 (or the pseudogene TRBV3-2) combines with J gene TRBJ1-4; TRBD1 is a possible D gene (6 bases). Deletions cut 4 bases from V and 10 bases from J, with 10 bases between. CDR3 length: 12 amino acids. Germline V gene lookup returns CDR1 LGHDT and CDR2 YNNKEL (reference sequence). The CDR3 DNA follows: TGTGCCAGCAGCCTCCAAGGGGGAAAACTGTTTTTT. This translates into CASSLQGGKLFF.

The V and J genes are TRBV24-1 and TRBJ2-3, with 10 nucleotides matching TRBD1. V gave up 3 bases and J gave up 4 bases; unmatched junction bases: 9. In germline, CDR1 is KGHDR, CDR2 SFDVKD. CDR3 size: 17 residues. The CDR3 region is CATSDKPGTGVPDTQYF. Here the CDR3 DNA reads TGTGCCACCAGTGATAAACCCGGGACAGGGGTTCCAGATACGCAGTATTTT.

The chain links TRBV6-5 to TRBJ1-5; 7 bases fit TRBD1. V dropped 4 bases and J dropped 7; count of bases not matched to a gene: 4. The CDR3 sequence is 13 residues long. Germline CDR1 and CDR2: MNHEY and SVGAGI. The chain's CDR3 is CASSSTGIQPQHF. The CDR3 DNA reads as TGTGCCAGCAGTTCGACAGGGATACAGCCCCAGCATTTT.

This chain connects TRBV5-5 to TRBJ1-2; D gene ambiguous. The CDR3 length is 14 residues. Germline values: CDR1 SGHKS, CDR2 YYEKEE (reference sequence). V was cut by 1 base and J by 4 bases, with 11 bases left in between. The CDR3 region has the DNA TGTGCCAGCAGCTTGAGTCCAGAACGCTATGGCTACACCTTC. This encodes CASSLSPERYGYTF.

The chain carries TRBV6-5 and TRBJ2-1; 8 nucleotides align to TRBD1. The length of the CDR3 is 12 residues. CDR1 and CDR2 from the germline V gene are MNHEY and SVGAGI. V was clipped by 5 bases and J by 10 bases; unmatched bases: 4. The CDR3 DNA follows: TGTGCCAGCAGTCCCGGGACAGGCGAGCAGTTCTTC. It yields the protein CASSPGTGEQFF.

The chain couples TRBV5-1 to TRBJ2-2; 8 bases map to TRBD2. This CDR3 has 15 amino acids. Germline loops: CDR1 SGHRS, CDR2 YFSETQ. Trimming took 1 base from V and 4 from J; bases not matched to a gene: 3. CDR3 nucleotides: TGCGCCAGCAGCTTGAGCGGGAGTGGCACCGGGGAGCTGTTTTTT. This translates into CASSLSGSGTGELFF.

The V call is TRBV6-5, the J call TRBJ1-2; D is perhaps TRBD1 (6 bases). Germline V gene sequence: CDR1 MNHEY, CDR2 SVGAGI. Trimming cost V 8 bases and J 5 bases, with 15 bases left between them. CDR3 length: 13 residues. The DNA for the CDR3 is TGTGCCAGCCGCGGGGGGCGCGGATATGGCTACACCTTC. The encoded protein is CASRGGRGYGYTF.

The CDR3 region is CASSFWSQETQYF. Here the CDR3 DNA reads TGTGCCAGCAGCTTTTGGAGCCAAGAGACCCAGTACTTC. The V and J genes are TRBV5-6 and TRBJ2-5, with D unclear. Trimming cost V 2 bases and J 1 base, with 6 bases left between them. Per germline, CDR1 SGHDT and CDR2 YYEEEE. The length of the CDR3 is 13 residues.

The gene calls are TRBV2 and TRBJ1-2, with 8 positions matching TRBD1. V lost 6 bases and J lost 4; bases outside the gene matches: 13. Looked up from germline, CDR1 is SNHLY and CDR2 is FYNNEI. This CDR3 contains 16 residues. In DNA form, the CDR3 reads TGTGCCAGCAGGAGGACAGGGATTGGGGGGCTCTATGGCTACACCTTC. Residues: CASRRTGIGGLYGYTF.

The chain couples TRBV7-6 to TRBJ2-1, with 9 positions matching TRBD1. The CDR3 runs to 17 residues. Germline CDR1 is SGHVS and CDR2 is FNYEAQ. V lost 4 bases to trimming and J lost 4 bases; unmatched junction nucleotides: 11. The CDR3 region is CASSSNPGTGTYNEQFF. Here the CDR3 DNA reads TGTGCCAGCAGCTCAAATCCTGGGACAGGGACGTACAATGAGCAGTTCTTC.

The rearrangement links TRBV5-1 to TRBJ1-2; D call uncertain. The CDR3 runs 12 residues. CDR1 is SGHRS and CDR2 is YFSETQ in the germline V gene. V was cut by 3 bases and J by 8 bases, with 11 bases left in between. DNA of the CDR3: TGCGCCAGCAGCTCCCCAGGAGGAGGCTACACCTTC. This gives the protein CASSSPGGGYTF. Full variable domain (missing parts from reference TRBV5-1 and TRBJ1-2): KAGVTQTPRYLIKTRGQQVTLSCSPISGHRSVSWYQQTPGQGLQFLFEYFSETQRNKGNFPGRFSGRQFSNSRSEMNVSTLELGDSALYLCASSSPGGGYTFGSGTRLTVV.

The chain is built from TRBV7-2 and TRBJ2-5, with D possibly being TRBD1 (5 bases). CDR3 length: 15 amino acids. The V gene lost 2 bases and the J gene lost 2 bases, with 12 bases spanning the gap. The germline V gene has CDR1 SGHTA and CDR2 FQGNSA. CDR3 protein: CASSLIRGRQETQYF. Written as DNA, the CDR3 is TGTGCCAGCAGCTTAATAAGGGGCAGACAAGAGACCCAGTACTTC.

The chain links TRBV5-1 to TRBJ2-1; D is uncertain. The V gene lost 2 bases and the J gene lost 6 bases, with 12 bases spanning the gap. The CDR3 extends over 14 amino acids. Germline values: CDR1 SGHRS, CDR2 YFSETQ. CDR3 in amino acids: CASSLTWASNEQFF. CDR3 coding DNA: TGCGCCAGCAGCTTAACCTGGGCCTCCAATGAGCAGTTCTTC.

This chain connects TRBV7-3 to TRBJ2-3, with 7 bases matching TRBD2. The CDR3 runs to 16 residues. CDR1 and CDR2 from the germline V gene are SGHTA and FQGTGA. V shed 5 bases, J shed 0 bases, and the junction held 8 bases outside the gene matches. The CDR3 spells CASSPLSGASTDTQYF. The CDR3 DNA is TGTGCCAGCAGCCCCTTAAGCGGGGCTAGCACAGATACGCAGTATTTT.

J is TRBJ2-3 and V is TRBV28; 10 positions match TRBD2. Germline lookup yields CDR1 MDHEN and CDR2 SYDVKM. This CDR3 is 16 amino acids long. The V and J ends lost 5 bases and 6 bases, in that order; junction bases with no gene match: 11. CDR3 sequence: CASSHLTSGVGDTQYF. The CDR3 nucleotides read TGTGCCAGCAGTCACCTTACTAGCGGGGTAGGTGATACGCAGTATTTT.

The count of this clone is one. V gene TRBV3-1 (or the pseudogene TRBV3-2) combines with J gene TRBJ1-1; 7 bases fit TRBD1. The junction had 10 bases not matched to a gene; V was cut back by 2 bases and J by 1 base. Germline V gives CDR1 LGHDT, CDR2 YNNKEL (reference sequence). CDR3 size: 17 residues. The CDR3 DNA follows: TGTGCCAGCAGCCAACATCAGGGGGGCTGGAGGAACACTGAAGCTTTCTTT. Amino acids: CASSQHQGGWRNTEAFF.

The J gene is TRBJ2-7, the V gene TRBV28; 8 nucleotides line up with TRBD1. This CDR3 has 14 residues. V gave up 6 bases and J gave up 0 bases; unmatched junction bases: 4. The germline CDR1 and CDR2 sequences are MDHEN and SYDVKM. The CDR3 sequence: CASSRQGYSYEQYV. The DNA for the CDR3 is TGTGCCAGCAGCAGACAGGGGTACTCCTACGAGCAGTACGTC.

V is TRBV7-9 and J is TRBJ2-5, with 11 bases identical to TRBD2. The CDR3 consists of 15 residues. Looked up from germline, CDR1 is SEHNR and CDR2 is FQNEAQ (reference sequence). Losses at the gene ends were 3 bases for V and 7 bases for J; bases not matched to a gene: 7. CDR3 residues: CASSFASGGFGTQYF. In nucleotides, the CDR3 is TGTGCCAGCAGCTTTGCTAGCGGGGGGTTCGGGACCCAGTACTTC.

The rearrangement uses TRBV15 and TRBJ2-7; tentatively, D is TRBD1 (5 bases). Germline CDR1 and CDR2: LNHNV and YYDKDF (reference sequence). This CDR3 has 16 residues. Trimming removed 6 bases at V and 0 bases at J, with 18 bases between. The CDR3 loop reads CATRPDLGVRSYEQYV. CDR3 nucleotides: TGTGCCACCAGGCCGGACCTAGGGGTTCGCTCCTACGAGCAGTACGTC.

The chain joins TRBV3-1 (or the pseudogene TRBV3-2) to TRBJ1-1; weak D call: TRBD1 (6 bases). Germline CDR1 reads LGHDT; CDR2 reads YNNKEL (reference sequence). The CDR3 has 14 amino acids. V lost 3 bases and J lost 1, with 9 bases in between. The CDR3 nucleotides are TGTGCCAGCAGCCACCGCAGGGGGAACACTGAAGCTTTCTTT. Translating it yields CASSHRRGNTEAFF.

The chain uses TRBV9 and TRBJ1-1; 8 positions agree with TRBD1. Trimming at V came to 4 bases and at J to 1 base, leaving 3 bases not matched to a gene. The germline gives CDR1 SGDLS, CDR2 YYNGEE. This CDR3 has 14 amino acids. The CDR3 region has the DNA TGTGCCAGCAGCCGAGACAGGGGGAACACTGAAGCTTTCTTT. It codes for CASSRDRGNTEAFF.